This TCR beta chain was identified in a study of blood T cell repertoires in COVID-19 (dated by TCRdb to the early 2020s). About the study as a whole: Samples from collaborators originated in the United States, Italy and Spain and spanned both the acute and convalescent phases of COVID-19. Subjects who had been exposed to COVID-19, were actively infected with it, or had recovered from it provided the deeply sampled blood TCRbeta repertoires that made up the dataset. Where available, HLA class I and class II types were taken from metadata supplied by the sample provider and were not determined by assay-based typing. The repertoires were released in a freely available public database intended as a resource for research on the immune response to SARS-CoV-2. The samples were drawn from the first 160 participants of the ongoing ImmuneRACE study and from 1,254 subjects provided by 6 global collaborators. Nearly every sample came with metadata listing a de-identified subject ID, COVID-19 status, age in years and sex. The prospective study material was composed of cDNA or gDNA derived from T cells, B-cell-depleted T cells, or PBMCs.

Another Seattle source contributed samples from volunteer blood donors who had recovered from COVID-19. Whole blood was collected in K2EDTA tubes by collaborating institutions according to the institutions' own protocols. For TCRbeta analysis, collaborators shipped samples in one of three forms: frozen whole blood, isolated PBMCs, or DNA extracted from either of those sample types. TCRbeta CDR3 regions were amplified from genomic DNA using the immunoSEQ Assay, a bias-controlled multiplex PCR. Per the source publication's procedure: The number of nucleated cells in each sample was estimated by amplification of reference gene primers within the assay. Sequence reads were collapsed and filtered to measure the absolute abundance of every unique TCRbeta CDR3 rearrangement. For each sample, productive Simpson clonality was calculated by taking the square root of Simpson's diversity index across productive rearrangements. TCRdb took this table from immuneACCESS and kept in-frame rearrangements with V and J called. Such tables lack part of the clones; where checked against another copy, unresolved V genes explain under half of the gap, and the rest is unexplained. For V, J and clone size, that table is used; D and trimming come from the DNA. Counted in this sample were around 250,000 clones; roughly 86% of them appeared once. Of the sample, around 1.5% is held by the ten largest clones.

A note on this clone: The specificity of this receptor is unknown. No much larger clonotype is one base removed from it; base qualities were not supplied.

Overall results and qualifications from the work: The amount of clinical and demographic metadata varied by source and participant and was provided uncurated.

Ends trimmed: V by 4 bases, J by 8 bases; bases unmatched to a gene: 6. Its CDR3 holds 13 amino acids, cysteine through phenylalanine. Only the CDR3 DNA stays, 39 bases, in frame from base 1. CDR1 and CDR2 are read off the germline V gene as MGHRA and YSYEKL. The TCR comes from a woman in her sixties or seventies who had recovered from COVID-19. Here the chain combines TRBV4-1 and TRBJ1-2; 8 nucleotides in the junction match TRBD1. Sequenced material: peripheral blood. Here is the DNA: TGCGCCAGCAGCCTACAGGGGGTAGGAGGCTACACCTTC. This is translated as CASSLQGVGGYTF.